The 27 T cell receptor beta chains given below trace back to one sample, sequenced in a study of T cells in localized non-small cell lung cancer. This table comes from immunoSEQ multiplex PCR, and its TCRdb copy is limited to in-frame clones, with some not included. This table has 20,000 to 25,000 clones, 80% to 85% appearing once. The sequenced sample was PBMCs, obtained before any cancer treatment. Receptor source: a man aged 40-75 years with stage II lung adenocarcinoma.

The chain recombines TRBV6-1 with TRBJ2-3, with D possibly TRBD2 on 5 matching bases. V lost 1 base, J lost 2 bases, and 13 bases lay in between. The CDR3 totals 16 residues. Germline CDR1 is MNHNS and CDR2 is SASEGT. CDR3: CASSEDAGLITDTQYF. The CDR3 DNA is TGTGCCAGCAGTGAAGACGCGGGCCTCATCACAGATACGCAGTATTTT.

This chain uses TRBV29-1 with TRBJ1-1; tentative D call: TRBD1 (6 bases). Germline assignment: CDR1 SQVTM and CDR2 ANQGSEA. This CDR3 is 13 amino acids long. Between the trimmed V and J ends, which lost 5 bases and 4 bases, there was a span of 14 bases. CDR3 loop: CSVPQGLTTEAFF. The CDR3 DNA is TGCAGCGTTCCCCAGGGGTTGACCACTGAAGCTTTCTTT. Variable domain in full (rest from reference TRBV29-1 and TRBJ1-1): SAVISQKPSRDICQRGTSLTIQCQVDSQVTMMFWYRQQPGQSLTLIATANQGSEATYESGFVIDKFPISRPNLTFSTLTVSNMSPEDSSIYLCSVPQGLTTEAFFGQGTRLTVV.

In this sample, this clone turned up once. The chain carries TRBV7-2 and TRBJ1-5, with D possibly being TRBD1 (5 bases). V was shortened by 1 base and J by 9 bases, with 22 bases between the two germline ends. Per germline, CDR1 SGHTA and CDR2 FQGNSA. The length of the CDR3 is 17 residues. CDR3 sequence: CASSLGSGTHSVRPQHF. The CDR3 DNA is TGTGCCAGCAGCTTAGGTTCCGGGACCCACTCTGTCCGGCCCCAGCATTTT.

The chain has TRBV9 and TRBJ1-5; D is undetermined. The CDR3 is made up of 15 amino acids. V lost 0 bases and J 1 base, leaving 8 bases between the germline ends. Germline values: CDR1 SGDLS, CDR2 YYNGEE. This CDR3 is CASSVGVSSNQPQHF. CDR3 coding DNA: TGTGCCAGCAGCGTAGGGGTGTCGAGCAATCAGCCCCAGCATTTT.

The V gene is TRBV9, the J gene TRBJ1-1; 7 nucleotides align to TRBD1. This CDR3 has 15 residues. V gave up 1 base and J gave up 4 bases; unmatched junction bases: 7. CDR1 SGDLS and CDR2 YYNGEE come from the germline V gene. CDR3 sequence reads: CASSVLEGAGTEAFF. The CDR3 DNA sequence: TGTGCCAGCAGCGTATTAGAGGGGGCTGGCACTGAAGCTTTCTTT.

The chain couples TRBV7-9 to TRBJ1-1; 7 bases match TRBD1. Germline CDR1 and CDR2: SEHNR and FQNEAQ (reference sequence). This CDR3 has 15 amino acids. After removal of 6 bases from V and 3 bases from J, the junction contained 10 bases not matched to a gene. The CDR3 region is CASRLQGTGDTEAFF. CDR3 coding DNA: TGTGCCAGCAGGCTACAGGGGACGGGGGACACTGAAGCTTTCTTT.

CDR3 loop: CAISDSYEQYF. As DNA, the CDR3 is TGTGCCATCAGTGACTCCTACGAGCAGTACTTC. V is TRBV10-3 and J is TRBJ2-7; D is undetermined. Germline loops: CDR1 ENHRY, CDR2 SYGVKD. V was pared by 3 bases and J by 0 bases, with 0 bases between. CDR3 length: 11 amino acids.

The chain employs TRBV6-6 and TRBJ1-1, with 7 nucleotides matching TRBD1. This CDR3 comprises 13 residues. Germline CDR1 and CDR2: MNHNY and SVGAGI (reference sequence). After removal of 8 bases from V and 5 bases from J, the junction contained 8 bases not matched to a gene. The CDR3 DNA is TGTGCCAGCCATCGCGACAGGGTAACTGAAGCTTTCTTT. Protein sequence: CASHRDRVTEAFF.

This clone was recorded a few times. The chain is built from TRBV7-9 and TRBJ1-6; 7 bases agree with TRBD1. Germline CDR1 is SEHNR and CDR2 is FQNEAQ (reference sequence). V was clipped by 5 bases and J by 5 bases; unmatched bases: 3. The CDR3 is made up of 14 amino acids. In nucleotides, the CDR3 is TGTGCCAGCAGCCCGACAGGGAATAATTCACCCCTCCACTTT. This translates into CASSPTGNNSPLHF.

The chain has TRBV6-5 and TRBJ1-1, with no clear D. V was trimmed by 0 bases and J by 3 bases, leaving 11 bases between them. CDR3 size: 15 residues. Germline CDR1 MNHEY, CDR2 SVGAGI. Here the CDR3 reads CASSYSPAADTEAFF. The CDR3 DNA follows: TGTGCCAGCAGTTACTCGCCGGCAGCTGACACTGAAGCTTTCTTT.

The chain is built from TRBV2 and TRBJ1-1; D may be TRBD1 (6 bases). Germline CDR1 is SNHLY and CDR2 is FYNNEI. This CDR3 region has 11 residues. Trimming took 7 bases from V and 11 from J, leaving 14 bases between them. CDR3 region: CASTSGDSAFF. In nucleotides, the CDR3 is TGTGCCAGCACTTCAGGGGATTCGGCTTTCTTT. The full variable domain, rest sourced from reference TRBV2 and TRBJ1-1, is EPEVTQTPSHQVTQMGQEVILRCVPISNHLYFYWYRQILGQKVEFLVSFYNNEISEKSEIFDDQFSVERPDGSNFTLKIRSTKLEDSAMYFCASTSGDSAFFGQGTRLTVV.

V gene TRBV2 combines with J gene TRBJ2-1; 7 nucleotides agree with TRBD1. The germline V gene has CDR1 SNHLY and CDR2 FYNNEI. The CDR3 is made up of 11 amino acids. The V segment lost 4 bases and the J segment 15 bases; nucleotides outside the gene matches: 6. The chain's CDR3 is CASSGDSLSFF. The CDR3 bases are TGTGCCAGCAGTGGGGACAGTTTGTCGTTCTTC.

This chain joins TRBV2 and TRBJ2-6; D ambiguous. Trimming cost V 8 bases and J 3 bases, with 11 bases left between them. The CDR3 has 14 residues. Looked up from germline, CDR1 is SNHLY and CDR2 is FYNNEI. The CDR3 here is CASRASGGANVLTF. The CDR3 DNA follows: TGTGCCAGCCGCGCTTCGGGTGGGGCCAACGTCCTGACTTTC.

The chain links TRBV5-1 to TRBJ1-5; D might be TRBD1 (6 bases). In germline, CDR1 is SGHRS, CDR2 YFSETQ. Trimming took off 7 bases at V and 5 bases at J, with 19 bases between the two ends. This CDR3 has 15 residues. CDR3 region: CASAEPGVGDQPQHF. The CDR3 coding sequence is TGCGCCAGCGCAGAACCAGGGGTGGGGGATCAGCCCCAGCATTTT.

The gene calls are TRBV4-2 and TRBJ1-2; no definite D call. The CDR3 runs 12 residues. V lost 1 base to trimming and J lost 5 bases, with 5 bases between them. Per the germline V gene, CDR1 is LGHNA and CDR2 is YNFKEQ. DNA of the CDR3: TGTGCCAGCAGCCAAGGCCAATATGGCTACACCTTC. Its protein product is CASSQGQYGYTF.

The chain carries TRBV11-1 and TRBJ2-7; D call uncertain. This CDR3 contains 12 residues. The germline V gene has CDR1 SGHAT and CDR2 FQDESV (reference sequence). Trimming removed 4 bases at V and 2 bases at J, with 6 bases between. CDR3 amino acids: CASSSVPYEQYF. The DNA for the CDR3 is TGTGCCAGCAGCTCCGTTCCCTACGAGCAGTACTTC. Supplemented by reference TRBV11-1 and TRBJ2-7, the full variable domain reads EAEVAQSPRYKITEKSQAVAFWCDPISGHATLYWYRQILGQGPELLVQFQDESVVDDSQLPKDRFSAERLKGVDSTLKIQPAELGDSAMYLCASSSVPYEQYFGPGTRLTVT.

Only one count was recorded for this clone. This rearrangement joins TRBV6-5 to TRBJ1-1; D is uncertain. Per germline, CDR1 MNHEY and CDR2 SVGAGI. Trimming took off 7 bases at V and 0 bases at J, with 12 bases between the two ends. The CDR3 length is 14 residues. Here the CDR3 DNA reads TGTGCCAGCACCGAGGAAATGGTGAACACTGAAGCTTTCTTT. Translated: CASTEEMVNTEAFF.

CDR3 bases: TGCAGTGCATACAGGGGTTACGAGCAGTACTTC. Protein sequence: CSAYRGYEQYF. The chain is built from TRBV20-1 and TRBJ2-7, with 7 bases aligning to TRBD1. Trimming took 6 bases from V and 4 from J; bases not matched to a gene: 3. The germline gives CDR1 DFQATT, CDR2 SNEGSKA (reference sequence). The CDR3 runs to 11 residues.

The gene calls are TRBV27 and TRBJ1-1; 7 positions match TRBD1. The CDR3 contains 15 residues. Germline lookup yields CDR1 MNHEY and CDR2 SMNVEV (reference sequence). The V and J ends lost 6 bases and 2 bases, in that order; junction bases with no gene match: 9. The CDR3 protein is CASSLWTGGNTEAFF. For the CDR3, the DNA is TGTGCCAGCAGCCTTTGGACAGGCGGAAACACTGAAGCTTTCTTT.

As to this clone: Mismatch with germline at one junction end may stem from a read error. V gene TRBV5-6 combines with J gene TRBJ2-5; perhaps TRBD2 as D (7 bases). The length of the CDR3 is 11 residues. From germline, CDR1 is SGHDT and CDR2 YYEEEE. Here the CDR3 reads CGGPGRETQYF. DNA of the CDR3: TGCGGGGGGCCGGGGAGAGAGACCCAGTACTTC. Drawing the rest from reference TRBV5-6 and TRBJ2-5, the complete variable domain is DAGVTQSPTHLIKTRGQQVTLRCSPKSGHDTVSWYQQALGQGPQFIFQYYEEEERQRGNFPDRFSGHQFPNYSSELNVNALLLGDSALYLCGGPGRETQYFGPGTRLLVL.

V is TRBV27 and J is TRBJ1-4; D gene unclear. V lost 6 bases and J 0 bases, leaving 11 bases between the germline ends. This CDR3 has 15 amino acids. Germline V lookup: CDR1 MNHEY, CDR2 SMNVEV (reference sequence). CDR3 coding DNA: TGTGCCAGCAGACCGATACAACCAACTAATGAAAAACTGTTTTTT. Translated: CASRPIQPTNEKLFF.

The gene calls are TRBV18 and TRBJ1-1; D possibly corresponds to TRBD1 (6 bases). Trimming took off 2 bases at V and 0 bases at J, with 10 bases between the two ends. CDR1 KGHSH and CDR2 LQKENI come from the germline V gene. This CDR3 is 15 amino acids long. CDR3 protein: CASSPVGTLNTEAFF. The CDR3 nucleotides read TGTGCCAGCTCACCAGTGGGGACATTGAACACTGAAGCTTTCTTT.

The CDR3 loop reads CASRDLRGKTEAFF. For the CDR3, the DNA is TGTGCCAGCAGGGATTTGCGGGGGAAAACTGAAGCTTTCTTT. The rearrangement uses TRBV13 and TRBJ1-1, with a weak D call TRBD1 (5 bases). Germline values: CDR1 PRHDT, CDR2 FYEKMQ (reference sequence). Trimming took 6 bases from V and 5 from J, leaving 16 bases between them. CDR3 length: 14 amino acids.

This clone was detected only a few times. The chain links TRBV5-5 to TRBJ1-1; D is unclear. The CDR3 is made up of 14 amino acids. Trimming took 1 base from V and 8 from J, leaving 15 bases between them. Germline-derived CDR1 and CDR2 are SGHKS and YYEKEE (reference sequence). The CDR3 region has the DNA TGTGCCAGCAGCTTGTTCGAGGCCCGCCAAGAAGCTTTCTTT. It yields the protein CASSLFEARQEAFF. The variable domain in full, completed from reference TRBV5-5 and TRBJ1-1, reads DAGVTQSPTHLIKTRGQQVTLRCSPISGHKSVSWYQQVLGQGPQFIFQYYEKEERGRGNFPDRFSARQFPNYSSELNVNALLLGDSALYLCASSLFEARQEAFFGQGTRLTVV.

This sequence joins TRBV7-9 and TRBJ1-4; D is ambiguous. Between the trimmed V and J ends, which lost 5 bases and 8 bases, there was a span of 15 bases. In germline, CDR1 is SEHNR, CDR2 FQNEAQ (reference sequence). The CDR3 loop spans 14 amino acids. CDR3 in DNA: TGTGCCAGCAGCCGTAATGTCGTGGGAGAAAAACTGTTTTTT. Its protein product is CASSRNVVGEKLFF.

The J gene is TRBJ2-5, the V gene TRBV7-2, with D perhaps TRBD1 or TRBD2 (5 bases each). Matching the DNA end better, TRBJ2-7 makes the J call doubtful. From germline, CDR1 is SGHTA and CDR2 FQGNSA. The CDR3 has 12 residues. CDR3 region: CASSLGVGEQYF. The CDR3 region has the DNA TGTGCCAGCAGCTTGGGGGTGGGCGAGCAGTACTTC.

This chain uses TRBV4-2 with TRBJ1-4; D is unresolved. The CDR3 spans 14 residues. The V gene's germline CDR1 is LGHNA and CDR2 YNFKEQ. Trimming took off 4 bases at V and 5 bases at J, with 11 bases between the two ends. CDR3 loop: CASSRQVDNEKLFF. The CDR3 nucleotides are TGTGCCAGCAGCCGTCAGGTAGACAATGAAAAACTGTTTTTT.